This T cell receptor beta chain was sequenced during a study of blood T cell repertoires in COVID-19. For the study at large: T cells, B-cell-depleted T cells, or PBMCs supplied cDNA or gDNA.

V was pared by 8 bases and J by 0 bases, with 5 bases between. The CDR3 covers 12 residues. Germline CDR1 is SEHNR and CDR2 is FQNEAQ (reference sequence). Everyone who took part was 18 to 89 years old, and they came from fewer than 25 US areas. Which cohort a participant joined came from the clinical history participants gave. Original processing methods: The assay estimated nucleated cells by amplifying reference gene primers. Method: immunoSEQ multiplex PCR; TCRdb's copy keeps in-frame clones and lacks some. V and J calls and clone size are those listed in that table; D and trimming were worked out from the DNA. There are approximately 240,000 clones in the sample; about nine tenths occur only once, and approximately 2.8% lies in the top ten.

This sequence joins TRBV7-9 and TRBJ2-1, with unresolved D. The source of this sequence is a woman in her forties or fifties in a cohort exposed to, infected with or recovered from COVID-19 (not recorded which). Sequencing was performed on PBMCs or T cells enriched from blood (not recorded which). CDR3 residues: CASSNSYNEQFF. The CDR3 DNA is TGTGCCAGCTCTAACTCCTACAATGAGCAGTTCTTC.